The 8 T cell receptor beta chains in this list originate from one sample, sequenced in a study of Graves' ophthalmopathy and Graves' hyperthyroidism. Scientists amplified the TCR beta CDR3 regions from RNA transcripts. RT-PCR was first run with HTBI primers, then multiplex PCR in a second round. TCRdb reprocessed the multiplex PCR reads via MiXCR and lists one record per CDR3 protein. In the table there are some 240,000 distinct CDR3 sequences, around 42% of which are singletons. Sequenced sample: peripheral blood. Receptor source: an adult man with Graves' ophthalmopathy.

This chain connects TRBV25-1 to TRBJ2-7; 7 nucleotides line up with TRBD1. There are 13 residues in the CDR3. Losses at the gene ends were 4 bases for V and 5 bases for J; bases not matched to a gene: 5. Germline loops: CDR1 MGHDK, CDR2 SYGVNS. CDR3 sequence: CASSVDRSNEQYF. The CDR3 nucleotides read TGTGCCAGCAGTGTGGACAGGTCCAACGAGCAGTACTTC.

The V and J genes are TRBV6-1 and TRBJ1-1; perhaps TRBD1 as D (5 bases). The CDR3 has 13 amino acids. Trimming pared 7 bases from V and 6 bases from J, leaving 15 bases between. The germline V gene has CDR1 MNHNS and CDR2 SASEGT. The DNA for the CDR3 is TGTGCCAGCATTGATAGGGGCGCGGCTGAAGCTTTCTTT. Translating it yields CASIDRGAAEAFF.

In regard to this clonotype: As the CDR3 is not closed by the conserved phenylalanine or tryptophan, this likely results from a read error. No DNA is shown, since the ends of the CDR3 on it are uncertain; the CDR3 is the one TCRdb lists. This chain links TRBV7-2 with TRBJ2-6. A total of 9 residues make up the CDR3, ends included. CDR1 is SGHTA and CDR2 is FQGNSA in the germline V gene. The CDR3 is CASSSDLTS.

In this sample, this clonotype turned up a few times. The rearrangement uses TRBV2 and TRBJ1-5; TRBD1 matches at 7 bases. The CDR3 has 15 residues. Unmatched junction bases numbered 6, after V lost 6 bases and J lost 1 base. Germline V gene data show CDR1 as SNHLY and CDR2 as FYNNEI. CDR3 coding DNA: TGTGCCAGCAGGGAAACAGGGGTGAGCAATCAGCCCCAGCATTTT. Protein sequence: CASRETGVSNQPQHF.

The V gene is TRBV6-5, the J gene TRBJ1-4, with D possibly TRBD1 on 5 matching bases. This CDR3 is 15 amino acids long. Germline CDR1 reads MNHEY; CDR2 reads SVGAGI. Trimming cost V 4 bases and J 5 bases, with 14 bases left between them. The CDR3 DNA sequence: TGTGCCAGCAGTTCGATCCGGGACGGAAATGAAAAACTGTTTTTT. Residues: CASSSIRDGNEKLFF.

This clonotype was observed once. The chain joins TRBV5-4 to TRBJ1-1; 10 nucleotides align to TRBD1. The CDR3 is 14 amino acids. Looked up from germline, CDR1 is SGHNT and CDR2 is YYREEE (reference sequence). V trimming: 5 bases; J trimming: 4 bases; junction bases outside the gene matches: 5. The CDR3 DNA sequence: TGTGCCAGCAGGGATTGGACAGGGGGCACTGAAGCTTTCTTT. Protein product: CASRDWTGGTEAFF.

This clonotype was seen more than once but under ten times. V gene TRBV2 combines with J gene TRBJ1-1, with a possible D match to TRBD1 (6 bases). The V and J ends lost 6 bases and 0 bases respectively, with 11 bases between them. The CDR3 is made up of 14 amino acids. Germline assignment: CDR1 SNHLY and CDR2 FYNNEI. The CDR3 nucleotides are TGTGCCAGCAGGCCGGGACAACTGAACACTGAAGCTTTCTTT. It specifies CASRPGQLNTEAFF.

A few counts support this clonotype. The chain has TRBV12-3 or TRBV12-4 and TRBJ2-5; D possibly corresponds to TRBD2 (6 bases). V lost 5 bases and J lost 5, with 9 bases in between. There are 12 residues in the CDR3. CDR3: CASSPGGETQYF. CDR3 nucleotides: TGTGCCAGCAGTCCAGGAGGGGAGACCCAGTACTTC.